This T cell receptor beta chain appears in the sequencing data of a study of vaccination and CD4 T cells after COVID-19. Per germline, CDR1 MDHEN and CDR2 SYDVKM. V was clipped by 2 bases and J by 5 bases; unmatched bases: 10. This CDR3 spans 17 amino acids. In this sample, this clonotype turned up a few times. Its antigen is currently unknown. Treatment meaning: roughly 11-day PBMC culture with coronavirus spike peptide pools or control peptides (ViraFEST assay). Negative selection recovered the CD4+ T cells once they had spent around 11 days in culture. The Oncomine TCR Beta short-read assay was applied to DNA of cultured CD4+ T cells. TCRdb ran MiXCR on the PCR reads and lists one entry per CDR3 protein. The sample yields about 16,000 distinct CDR3 sequences, roughly 54% seen once.

The TCR originated in a human donor who had recovered from COVID-19. This sequence joins TRBV28 and TRBJ2-1; 9 positions agree with TRBD2. Material: CD4+ T cells from blood, cultured in vitro, obtained before SARS-CoV-2 vaccination. CDR3 nucleotides: TGTGCCAGCAGTTTAAGTATGGTAGCGGGAGTCGACAATGAGCAGTTCTTC. Residues: CASSLSMVAGVDNEQFF. Together with reference TRBV28 and TRBJ2-1, the CDR3 gives the full variable domain: DVKVTQSSRYLVKRTGEKVFLECVQDMDHENMFWYRQDPGLGLRLIYFSYDVKMKEKGDIPEGYSVSREKKERFSLILESASTNQTSMYLCASSLSMVAGVDNEQFFGPGTRLTVL.